A single sample is the source of the 14 T cell receptor beta chains below, sequenced in a study of OX40 agonist ivuxolimab in advanced cancers. The method was immunoSEQ multiplex PCR; TCRdb's version includes in-frame clones alone and lacks a portion of them. The sample has some 43,000 clones; around nine tenths are singletons. The sample in question was CD4+ or CD8+ T cells sorted from blood, obtained in a trial of the OX40 agonist ivuxolimab. Receptor source: an adult with an advanced solid tumor such as melanoma, head and neck, liver or kidney cancer.

V usage is TRBV7-9 and J usage is TRBJ2-1; D perhaps matches TRBD1 (6 bases). This CDR3 comprises 15 residues. The V end lost 5 bases, the J end lost 7 bases, and 18 bases lay between the germline ends. Germline lookup yields CDR1 SEHNR and CDR2 FQNEAQ (reference sequence). Here the CDR3 DNA reads TGTGCCAGCAGCCCCACAGGGTTGGAGCTGAATGAGCAGTTCTTC. Protein: CASSPTGLELNEQFF.

The V gene is TRBV7-9, the J gene TRBJ1-2, with D uncertain. The CDR3 covers 13 residues. Deletions cut 4 bases from V and 2 bases from J, with 8 bases between. Germline loops: CDR1 SEHNR, CDR2 FQNEAQ (reference sequence). Here the CDR3 reads CASSSGRNYGYTF. The CDR3 nucleotides read TGTGCCAGCAGCTCCGGACGGAACTATGGCTACACCTTC.

J is TRBJ2-7 and V is TRBV5-1; D assignment may be TRBD1 or TRBD2 (5 bases each). The CDR3 consists of 15 residues. CDR1 SGHRS and CDR2 YFSETQ come from the germline V gene. V lost 2 bases to trimming and J lost 1 base, with 13 bases between them. This CDR3 reads CASSFTGTYSYEQYF. The CDR3 DNA reads TGCGCCAGCAGCTTTACCGGGACCTATTCCTACGAGCAGTACTTC.

The chain links TRBV7-6 to TRBJ2-5; 12 bases are a match to TRBD1. This CDR3 has 16 residues. Germline lookup yields CDR1 SGHVS and CDR2 FNYEAQ. The V and J ends lost 3 bases and 2 bases, in that order; junction bases with no gene match: 4. CDR3 amino acids: CASSFGTGGPQETQYF. DNA of the CDR3: TGTGCCAGCAGCTTCGGGACAGGGGGCCCACAAGAGACCCAGTACTTC.

The chain couples TRBV19 to TRBJ1-5; D uncertain. V was trimmed by 6 bases and J by 0 bases, leaving 12 bases between them. The length of the CDR3 is 15 residues. Germline CDR1 and CDR2: LNHDA and SQIVND (reference sequence). The CDR3 reads CASRVTDYSNQPQHF. DNA for the CDR3: TGTGCCAGTAGAGTCACAGACTATAGCAATCAGCCCCAGCATTTT.

This chain connects TRBV7-3 to TRBJ2-2, with TRBD2 matching 10 bases. V dropped 5 bases and J dropped 6; count of bases not matched to a gene: 3. Germline lookup yields CDR1 SGHTA and CDR2 FQGTGA. This CDR3 comprises 14 residues. This CDR3 reads CASSQRGGPGELFF. CDR3 nucleotide sequence: TGTGCCAGCAGCCAGCGGGGGGGCCCCGGGGAGCTGTTTTTT.

The gene calls are TRBV5-4 and TRBJ1-2, with TRBD1 matching 7 bases. V lost 4 bases to trimming and J lost 8 bases; unmatched junction nucleotides: 8. CDR3 size: 13 residues. In germline, CDR1 is SGHNT, CDR2 YYREEE (reference sequence). In DNA, the CDR3 is TGTGCCAGCAGCCCCGGGACAGAGGACGGCTACACCTTC. The encoded protein is CASSPGTEDGYTF.

The chain is built from TRBV28 and TRBJ1-4; unclear D gene. Trimming removed 3 bases from V and 9 bases from J, with 11 bases in between. CDR3 size: 13 residues. Germline CDR1 reads MDHEN; CDR2 reads SYDVKM. CDR3 in DNA: TGTGCCAGCAGTTTTTCCTCGGCCCAAAAACTGTTTTTT. It yields the protein CASSFSSAQKLFF. Together with reference TRBV28 and TRBJ1-4, the CDR3 gives the full variable domain: DVKVTQSSRYLVKRTGEKVFLECVQDMDHENMFWYRQDPGLGLRLIYFSYDVKMKEKGDIPEGYSVSREKKERFSLILESASTNQTSMYLCASSFSSAQKLFFGSGTQLSVL.

This chain connects TRBV5-5 to TRBJ2-7, with TRBD2 matching over 8 bases. The germline gives CDR1 SGHKS, CDR2 YYEKEE (reference sequence). V dropped 1 base and J dropped 3; count of bases not matched to a gene: 6. The CDR3 is 15 amino acids. The CDR3 DNA follows: TGTGCCAGCAGCTTGAGTGGCGGGGGGTACTACGAGCAGTACTTC. Amino acid sequence: CASSLSGGGYYEQYF.

V and J are TRBV5-1 and TRBJ2-5; possible D gene TRBD2, 6 bases. The CDR3 consists of 15 residues. Germline values: CDR1 SGHRS, CDR2 YFSETQ. V shed 0 bases and J shed 5 bases, with 14 bases lying between them. This CDR3 reads CASSLGPEGWETQYF. CDR3 bases: TGCGCCAGCAGCTTGGGCCCGGAGGGCTGGGAGACCCAGTACTTC.

The chain employs TRBV19 and TRBJ2-1; 9 nucleotides match TRBD2. Germline lookup yields CDR1 LNHDA and CDR2 SQIVND (reference sequence). V trimming: 7 bases; J trimming: 0 bases; junction bases outside the gene matches: 10. The CDR3 spans 17 residues. CDR3 nucleotide sequence: TGTGCCAGTACCATCACTAGCGGGCCTATCTCCTACAATGAGCAGTTCTTC. Encoded protein: CASTITSGPISYNEQFF.

A word on this clone: One end of the junction does not line up with germline, which may come from a read error. V usage is TRBV5-1 and J usage is TRBJ1-6, with D possibly TRBD1 on 5 matching bases. The CDR3 totals 15 residues. Germline V gene sequence: CDR1 SGHRS, CDR2 YFSETQ. The CDR3 protein is CASSLTGRSNSPLHF. For the CDR3, the DNA is TGTGCCAGCAGCTTGACGGGGCGAAGTAATTCACCCCTCCACTTT.

V gene TRBV5-1 combines with J gene TRBJ1-4; 9 bases match TRBD1. The V and J ends lost 4 bases and 7 bases, in that order; junction bases with no gene match: 8. The CDR3 runs to 15 residues. CDR1 is SGHRS, CDR2 YFSETQ, per germline. CDR3 DNA: TGCGCCAGCAGCCTTGGACAGGGGCTGGGTGAAAAACTGTTTTTT. The encoded protein is CASSLGQGLGEKLFF.

The chain recombines TRBV18 with TRBJ2-5; D might be TRBD1 (6 bases). The CDR3 loop spans 16 amino acids. Germline V gene lookup returns CDR1 KGHSH and CDR2 LQKENI. Trimming removed 1 base from V and 3 bases from J, with 15 bases in between. The CDR3 nucleotides are TGTGCCAGCTCACCACTGCTGGACAGCCCTAAAGAGACCCAGTACTTC. The encoded protein is CASSPLLDSPKETQYF.